A selection of T cell receptor beta chains follows, all from one sample in a study of blood T cell repertoires in COVID-19. Sequencing used immunoSEQ multiplex PCR; TCRdb keeps in-frame clones, though not all of them. The data show 250,000 to 300,000 clones, 80% to 90% seen once. The sample consisted of PBMCs or T cells enriched from blood (not recorded which). These receptors originate from a woman aged 45-65 years who had recovered from COVID-19. Each CDR3 is given with its conserved first and last residue. The D gene is left open where the match is weak. For some rows the clone size is stated as once, few or many, or as a class when expanded; others skip it.

d_call clone_size j_call v_call cdr3_aa cdr3_nt
. few TRBJ1-3 TRBV5-1 CASSLDFVRGGNTIYF TGCGCCAGCAGCCTGGATTTTGTTAGGGGTGGAAACACCATATATTTT
. . TRBJ2-4 TRBV4-2 CASSQVGGSGQYF TGTGCCAGCAGCCAAGTCGGTGGGAGCGGCCAGTACTTC
. once TRBJ1-3 TRBV5-1 CASSLSVPSSGNTIYF TGCGCCAGCAGCTTGTCGGTCCCTTCCTCTGGAAACACCATATATTTT
TRBD1 . TRBJ1-4 TRBV5-4 CASSPGQGRNEKLFF TGTGCCAGCAGCCCGGGACAGGGAAGGAATGAAAAACTGTTTTTT
. . TRBJ1-1 TRBV7-8 CASSLHRGSTEAFF TGTGCCAGCAGCTTACATAGGGGAAGCACTGAAGCTTTCTTT
TRBD1 . TRBJ2-6 TRBV7-6 CASSPRDRGTFGANVLTF TGTGCCAGCAGCCCCCGGGACAGGGGAACTTTTGGGGCCAACGTCCTGACTTTC
TRBD2 . TRBJ2-7 TRBV6-5 CASKRDPVDEQYF TGTGCCAGCAAGCGGGACCCCGTGGACGAGCAGTACTTC
. once TRBJ1-1 TRBV12-5 CASGRGQNTEAFF TGTGCTAGTGGCAGGGGACAGAACACTGAAGCTTTCTTT
. . TRBJ1-4 TRBV7-9 CASSRPDSDEKLFF TGTGCCAGCAGCCGCCCTGACAGTGATGAAAAACTGTTTTTT
TRBD2 . TRBJ2-7 TRBV19 CASSSPREGAREQYF TGTGCCAGTAGTTCTCCGAGGGAGGGAGCTCGCGAGCAGTACTTC
TRBD1 . TRBJ2-7 TRBV28 CASRKQGSSYEQYF TGTGCCAGCAGGAAACAGGGGAGCTCCTACGAGCAGTACTTC
TRBD1 . TRBJ1-6 TRBV7-9 CASSSTGINSPLHF TGTGCCAGCAGCTCGACAGGGATAAATTCACCCCTCCACTTT
. . TRBJ2-7 TRBV3-1/TRBV3-2 CASSQVRDSYGQYF TGTGCCAGCAGCCAAGTTAGGGACTCCTACGGGCAGTACTTC
. . TRBJ1-4 TRBV5-1 CASSRTAALVNEKLFF TGCGCCAGCAGTAGGACAGCGGCCCTTGTTAATGAAAAACTGTTTTTT
. . TRBJ2-3 TRBV28 CASRQTGSTDTQYF TGTGCCAGCAGACAAACAGGAAGCACAGATACGCAGTATTTT
. . TRBJ2-1 TRBV28 CASSSPAEISYNEQFF TGTGCCAGCAGTTCCCCAGCGGAGATCTCCTACAATGAGCAGTTCTTC
. few TRBJ1-2 TRBV28 CASSRAIAGADGYTF TGTGCCAGCAGTCGAGCGATCGCGGGGGCGGATGGCTACACCTTC
TRBD1 once TRBJ1-4 TRBV18 CASSLRDRGLSNEKLFF TGTGCCAGCTCACTTCGGGACAGGGGGCTATCGAATGAAAAACTGTTTTTT
. . TRBJ2-7 TRBV4-1 CASSPLEGQWYEQYF TGCGCCAGCAGCCCCCTTGAAGGACAGTGGTACGAGCAGTACTTC
. . TRBJ2-1 TRBV2 CASIPYNEQFF TGTGCCAGCATTCCGTACAATGAGCAGTTCTTC
. . TRBJ2-5 TRBV28 CATLDRSQETQYF TGTGCCACCTTGGACAGATCCCAAGAGACCCAGTACTTC
TRBD2 . TRBJ2-3 TRBV6-4 CASSGTGTSVDTQYF TGTGCCAGCAGTGGAACCGGGACTAGCGTTGATACGCAGTATTTT
. . TRBJ2-3 TRBV28 CASSFAGSTDTQYF TGTGCCAGCAGTTTTGCCGGGAGCACAGATACGCAGTATTTT
. . TRBJ1-1 TRBV25-1 CASSEGRLNTEAFF TGTGCCAGCAGTGAAGGGAGATTGAACACTGAAGCTTTCTTT
. . TRBJ1-1 TRBV30 CAWSVLGNTEAFF TGTGCCTGGAGTGTACTCGGGAACACTGAAGCTTTCTTT
. once TRBJ1-1 TRBV28 CASSRGPNTEAFF TGTGCCAGCAGCAGGGGTCCGAACACTGAAGCTTTCTTT
TRBD1 . TRBJ2-1 TRBV7-8 CASSSQTGGNEQFF TGTGCCAGCAGCTCACAGACAGGGGGCAATGAGCAGTTCTTC
. once TRBJ1-6 TRBV28 CASSLGRGARSSYNSPLHF TGTGCCAGCAGTTTAGGGCGGGGGGCCAGGAGCTCCTATAATTCACCCCTCCACTTT
TRBD2 . TRBJ2-5 TRBV11-2 CASSFSAGRETQYF TGTGCCAGCAGCTTCTCAGCGGGACGGGAGACCCAGTACTTC
TRBD1 . TRBJ2-7 TRBV29-1 CSVRTGKGGQYF TGCAGCGTCCGGACAGGGAAAGGAGGGCAGTACTTC
TRBD1 . TRBJ1-1 TRBV5-1 CASSPGTGAGGWAFF TGCGCCAGCAGCCCAGGGACAGGGGCTGGTGGTTGGGCTTTCTTT
. . TRBJ1-5 TRBV7-2 CASSSVGGGNQPQHF TGTGCCAGCAGCTCCGTGGGGGGAGGCAATCAGCCCCAGCATTTT
TRBD2 . TRBJ2-1 TRBV4-2 CASSQEASGSSYNEQFF TGTGCCAGCAGCCAAGAGGCTAGCGGAAGCTCCTACAATGAGCAGTTCTTC
TRBD1 few TRBJ2-3 TRBV2 CASSDWGQATSTDTQYF TGTGCCAGCAGTGATTGGGGACAGGCCACCAGCACAGATACGCAGTATTTT
. . TRBJ1-1 TRBV3-1/TRBV3-2 CASSRGGGIGPREAFF TGTGCCAGCAGCCGAGGGGGGGGGATAGGCCCGCGTGAAGCTTTCTTT
. . TRBJ2-2 TRBV28 CASSLGGTNTGELFF TGTGCCAGCAGTTTAGGCGGGACGAACACCGGGGAGCTGTTTTTT